One and the same sample provided the 19 T cell receptor beta chains below, sequenced in a study of CD8+ T cells in alopecia areata. The sequencing template was cDNA reverse transcribed from extracted RNA. Repertoires were generated with immunoSEQ multiplex PCR, while TCRdb's copy carries only in-frame clones and drops some. The sample lists some 170,000 clones; 53% were seen once. Treatment noted: oral pan-JAK inhibitor, 5-10 mg twice daily. Sequencing was performed on CD8+ T cells sorted from blood, taken at week 24, from a patient treated with tofacitinib. The receptors were gathered from a human donor with alopecia areata.

The chain couples TRBV19 to TRBJ1-1, with no clear D. The CDR3 spans 14 residues. CDR1 and CDR2 from the germline V gene are LNHDA and SQIVND (reference sequence). The V end lost 3 bases, the J end lost 3 bases, and 11 bases lay between the germline ends. The CDR3 DNA sequence: TGTGCCAGTAGTATCTTGAGACGGCACACTGAAGCTTTCTTT. It specifies CASSILRRHTEAFF.

This sequence joins TRBV18 and TRBJ2-1, with 10 bases fitting TRBD2. V lost 1 base to trimming and J lost 8 bases; unmatched junction nucleotides: 8. CDR1 and CDR2 from the germline V gene are KGHSH and LQKENI. The CDR3 has 16 amino acids. This chain's CDR3 is CASSPQRAGGFDEQFF. The CDR3 DNA reads as TGTGCCAGCTCACCACAGAGAGCGGGGGGGTTCGATGAGCAGTTCTTC.

A word on this clone: This sample includes further DNA sequences coding for the same CDR3. The CDR3 loop is CAWSGGNTEAFF. For the CDR3, the DNA is TGTGCCTGGAGTGGGGGTAACACTGAAGCTTTCTTT. The V and J genes are TRBV30 and TRBJ1-1, with D unresolved. Germline lookup yields CDR1 GTSNPN and CDR2 SVGIG (reference sequence). Trimming shortened V by 1 base and J by 2 bases, and 5 bases separated the two germline ends. The CDR3 has 12 amino acids.

This clone was seen a handful of times. The rearrangement joins TRBV19 to TRBJ1-1, with TRBD1 matching over 8 bases. Trimming cost V 5 bases and J 4 bases; bases outside gene matches: 6. This CDR3 has 14 residues. The germline V gene has CDR1 LNHDA and CDR2 SQIVND (reference sequence). CDR3 sequence reads: CASSARGQGTEAFF. The CDR3 nucleotides are TGTGCCAGTAGTGCCAGGGGGCAGGGCACTGAAGCTTTCTTT. Full variable domain (outside the CDR3, taken from reference TRBV19 and TRBJ1-1): DGGITQSPKYLFRKEGQNVTLSCEQNLNHDAMYWYRQDPGQGLRLIYYSQIVNDFQKGDIAEGYSVSREKKESFPLTVTSAQKNPTAFYLCASSARGQGTEAFFGQGTRLTVV.

This clone was observed a single time. V gene TRBV7-6 combines with J gene TRBJ2-7, with TRBD2 matching 8 bases. V trimming: 2 bases; J trimming: 6 bases; junction bases outside the gene matches: 6. The CDR3 is 14 residues long. Germline lookup yields CDR1 SGHVS and CDR2 FNYEAQ. CDR3 sequence (DNA): TGTGCCAGCAGCTTATCCGGGGGGGCACTCGAGCAGTACTTC. Its translation: CASSLSGGALEQYF.

The V gene is TRBV29-1, the J gene TRBJ2-7; D ambiguous. The V gene's germline CDR1 is SQVTM and CDR2 ANQGSEA. V was trimmed by 5 bases and J by 9 bases, leaving 26 bases between them. The CDR3 has 15 residues. The CDR3 bases are TGCAGCGTTACTGTTACCGGAGACGGGCCGATGGGGCAGTACTTC. Its translation is CSVTVTGDGPMGQYF.

The gene calls are TRBV29-1 and TRBJ1-2; no clear D. CDR3 size: 12 residues. CDR1 and CDR2 (germline): SQVTM, ANQGSEA. V shed 4 bases and J shed 8 bases, with 14 bases lying between them. CDR3 sequence reads: CSVVEEGIGYTF. The CDR3 region has the DNA TGCAGCGTTGTTGAGGAGGGTATCGGCTACACCTTC.

This sequence joins TRBV30 and TRBJ1-4; weak D call: TRBD1 (5 bases). This CDR3 comprises 14 residues. CDR1 GTSNPN and CDR2 SVGIG come from the germline V gene (reference sequence). V lost 2 bases to trimming and J lost 6 bases, with 13 bases between them. CDR3 sequence: CAWSRGTGDEKLFF. The CDR3 nucleotides are TGTGCCTGGAGTCGCGGGACCGGAGATGAAAAACTGTTTTTT.

In this sample, this clone turned up once. The chain is built from TRBV30 and TRBJ2-2; D perhaps matches TRBD2 (6 bases). Germline lookup yields CDR1 GTSNPN and CDR2 SVGIG (reference sequence). CDR3 length: 13 residues. Trimming cost V 5 bases and J 1 base, with 8 bases left between them. CDR3 residues: CAWSGGNTGELFF. CDR3 DNA: TGTGCCTGGTCCGGGGGGAACACCGGGGAGCTGTTTTTT.

The V gene is TRBV29-1, the J gene TRBJ1-3; D remains ambiguous. Germline CDR1 SQVTM, CDR2 ANQGSEA. The V end lost 1 base, the J end lost 1 base, and 11 bases lay between the germline ends. There are 15 residues in the CDR3. CDR3 in amino acids: CSVEGRSQSGNTIYF. In DNA form, the CDR3 reads TGCAGCGTTGAAGGAAGGTCTCAGTCTGGAAACACCATATATTTT.

This clone was counted ten times or more. Its ends do not fully match the called genes, so a read error is possible. The rearrangement links TRBV14 to TRBJ2-3; D gene uncertain. The CDR3 covers 12 residues. Germline V gene data show CDR1 as SGHDN and CDR2 as FVKESK. DNA of the CDR3: TGTGCCAGCTCCCTTAGCAGAGATACGCAGTATTTT. This sequence encodes CASSLSRDTQYF.

The chain has TRBV2 and TRBJ2-7, with D hard to call. Germline CDR1 is SNHLY and CDR2 is FYNNEI. Trimming removed 6 bases at V and 4 bases at J, with 19 bases between. CDR3 size: 15 residues. The CDR3 sequence is CASSFFQETGYEQYF. CDR3 DNA: TGTGCCAGCAGCTTCTTTCAGGAGACCGGGTACGAGCAGTACTTC.

Only a few counts were recorded for this clone. The rearrangement joins TRBV19 to TRBJ2-1; D not certain. Germline assignment: CDR1 LNHDA and CDR2 SQIVND (reference sequence). V lost 6 bases to trimming and J lost 4 bases, with 13 bases between them. The length of the CDR3 is 14 residues. The CDR3 nucleotides read TGTGCCAGTAGGGGCGGAAACGGATACAATGAGCAGTTCTTC. The encoded protein is CASRGGNGYNEQFF.

J is TRBJ2-2 and V is TRBV7-9, with 8 bases fitting TRBD2. The V segment lost 5 bases and the J segment 2 bases; nucleotides outside the gene matches: 7. Germline loops: CDR1 SEHNR, CDR2 FQNEAQ (reference sequence). The length of the CDR3 is 16 residues. The CDR3 is CASSLPGLGNTGELFF. The CDR3 nucleotides are TGTGCCAGCAGCCTCCCGGGACTAGGCAACACCGGGGAGCTGTTTTTT.

This chain links TRBV19 with TRBJ1-2; 7 bases agree with TRBD1. This CDR3 has 12 residues. The junction had 7 bases not matched to a gene; V was cut back by 11 bases and J by 4 bases. From germline, CDR1 is LNHDA and CDR2 SQIVND (reference sequence). The CDR3 DNA is TGTGCCGCAAGACAGGGATTCTATGGCTACACCTTC. Translating it yields CAARQGFYGYTF.

The CDR3 sequence is CASSEARGLAGAYNEQFF. As DNA, the CDR3 is TGTGCCAGCAGTGAAGCGCGGGGACTAGCGGGGGCCTACAATGAGCAGTTCTTC. V usage is TRBV6-1 and J usage is TRBJ2-1, with 14 bases fitting TRBD2. The CDR3 is made up of 18 amino acids. J lost 2 bases, V lost 0 bases, and 3 bases had no gene match. Looked up from germline, CDR1 is MNHNS and CDR2 is SASEGT.

CDR3 sequence reads: CASTIMGSGELFF. CDR3 in DNA: TGTGCCAGCACCATTATGGGGTCCGGGGAGCTGTTTTTT. V and J are TRBV27 and TRBJ2-2; D gene unclear. The V end lost 7 bases, the J end lost 6 bases, and 12 bases lay between the germline ends. This CDR3 comprises 13 residues. Germline assignment: CDR1 MNHEY and CDR2 SMNVEV (reference sequence).

In this sample, this clone turned up a few times. V gene TRBV30 combines with J gene TRBJ2-2; D might be TRBD1 (5 bases). CDR3 size: 13 residues. Deletions cut 4 bases from V and 4 bases from J, with 10 bases between. Germline lookup yields CDR1 GTSNPN and CDR2 SVGIG (reference sequence). The CDR3 reads CAWIEQATGELFF. The DNA of the CDR3 is TGTGCCTGGATTGAACAGGCCACCGGGGAGCTGTTTTTT.

In DNA, the CDR3 is TGTGCCAGCAGTTTAGGGCAGGGGGGTTACGAGCAGTACTTC. Amino acid sequence: CASSLGQGGYEQYF. This sequence joins TRBV27 and TRBJ2-7; D may be TRBD1 (7 bases). CDR1 and CDR2 (germline): MNHEY, SMNVEV (reference sequence). The CDR3 has 14 residues. Trimming stripped 2 bases from V and 4 bases from J, with 12 bases between.